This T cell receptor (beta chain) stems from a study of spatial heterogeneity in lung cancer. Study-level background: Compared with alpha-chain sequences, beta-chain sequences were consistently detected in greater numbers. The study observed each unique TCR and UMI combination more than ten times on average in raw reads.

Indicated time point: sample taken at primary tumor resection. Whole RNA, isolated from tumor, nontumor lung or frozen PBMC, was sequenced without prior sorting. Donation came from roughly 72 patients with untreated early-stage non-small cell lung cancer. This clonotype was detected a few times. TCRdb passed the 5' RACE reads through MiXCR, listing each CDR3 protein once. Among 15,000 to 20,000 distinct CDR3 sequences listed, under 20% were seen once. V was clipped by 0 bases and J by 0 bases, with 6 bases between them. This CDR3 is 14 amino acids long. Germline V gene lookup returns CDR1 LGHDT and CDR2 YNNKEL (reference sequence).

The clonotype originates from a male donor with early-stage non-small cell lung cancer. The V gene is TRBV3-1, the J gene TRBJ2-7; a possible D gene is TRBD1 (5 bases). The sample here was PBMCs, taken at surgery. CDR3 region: CASSQDDSSYEQYF. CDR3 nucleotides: TGTGCCAGCAGCCAAGATGACAGCTCCTACGAGCAGTACTTC.